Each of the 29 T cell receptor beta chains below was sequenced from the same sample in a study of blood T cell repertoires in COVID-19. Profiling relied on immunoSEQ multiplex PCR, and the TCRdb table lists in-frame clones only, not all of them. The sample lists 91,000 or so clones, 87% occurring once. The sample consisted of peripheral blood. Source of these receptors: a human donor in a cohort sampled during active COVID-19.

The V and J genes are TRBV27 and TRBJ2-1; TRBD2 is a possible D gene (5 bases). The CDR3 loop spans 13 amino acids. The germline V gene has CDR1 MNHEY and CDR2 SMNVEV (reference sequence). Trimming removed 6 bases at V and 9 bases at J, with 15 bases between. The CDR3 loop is CASSLISEGEQFF. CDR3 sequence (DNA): TGTGCCAGCAGCCTTATCAGCGAGGGTGAGCAGTTCTTC.

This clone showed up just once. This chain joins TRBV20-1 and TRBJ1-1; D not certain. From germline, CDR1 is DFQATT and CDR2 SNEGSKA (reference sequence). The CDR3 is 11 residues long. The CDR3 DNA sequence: TGCAGCAGGCGCAGGAACACTGAAGCTTTCTTT. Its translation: CSRRRNTEAFF.

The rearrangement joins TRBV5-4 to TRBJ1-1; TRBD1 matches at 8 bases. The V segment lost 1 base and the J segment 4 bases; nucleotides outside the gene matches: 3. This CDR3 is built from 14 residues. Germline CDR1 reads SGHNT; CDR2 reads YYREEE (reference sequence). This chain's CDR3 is CASSLQGAGTEAFF. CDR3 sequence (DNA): TGTGCCAGCAGCTTGCAGGGGGCGGGCACTGAAGCTTTCTTT.

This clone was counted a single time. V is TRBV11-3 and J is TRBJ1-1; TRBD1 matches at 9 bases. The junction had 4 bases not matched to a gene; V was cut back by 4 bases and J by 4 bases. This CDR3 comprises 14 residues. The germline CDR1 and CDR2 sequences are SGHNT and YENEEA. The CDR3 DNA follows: TGTGCCAGCAGCTCACAGGGGGCTGGCACTGAAGCTTTCTTT. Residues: CASSSQGAGTEAFF.

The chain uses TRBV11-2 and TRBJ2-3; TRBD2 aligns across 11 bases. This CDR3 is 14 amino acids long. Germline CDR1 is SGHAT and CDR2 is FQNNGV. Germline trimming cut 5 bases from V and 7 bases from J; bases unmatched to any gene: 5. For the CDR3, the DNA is TGTGCCAGCAGCGCAGGGACTAGCGGAAATACGCAGTATTTT. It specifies CASSAGTSGNTQYF.

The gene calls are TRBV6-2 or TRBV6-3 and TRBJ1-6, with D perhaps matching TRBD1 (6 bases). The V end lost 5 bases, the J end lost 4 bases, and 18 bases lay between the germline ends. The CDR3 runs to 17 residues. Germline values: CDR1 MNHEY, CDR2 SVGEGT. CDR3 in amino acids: CASSRVGQGFYNSPLHF. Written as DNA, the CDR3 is TGTGCCAGCAGTCGGGTTGGGCAGGGGTTTTATAATTCACCCCTCCACTTT.

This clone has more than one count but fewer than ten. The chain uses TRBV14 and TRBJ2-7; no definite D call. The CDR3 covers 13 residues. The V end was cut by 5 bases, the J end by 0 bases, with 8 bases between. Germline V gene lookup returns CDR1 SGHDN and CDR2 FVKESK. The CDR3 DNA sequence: TGTGCCAGCAGCGGTGCCAGCTCCTACGAGCAGTACTTC. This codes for CASSGASSYEQYF.

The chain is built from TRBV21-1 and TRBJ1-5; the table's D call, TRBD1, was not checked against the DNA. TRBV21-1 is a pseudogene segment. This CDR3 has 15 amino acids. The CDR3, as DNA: TGTGCCAGAAAAGCAAGTGACAGGGGGGGTCAGCCCCAGCATTTT. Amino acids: CARKASDRGGQPQHF.

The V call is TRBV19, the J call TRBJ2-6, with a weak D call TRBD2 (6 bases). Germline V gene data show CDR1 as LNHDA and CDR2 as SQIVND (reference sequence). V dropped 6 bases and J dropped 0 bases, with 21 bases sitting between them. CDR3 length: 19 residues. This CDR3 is CASSYWGEFSFSGANVLTF. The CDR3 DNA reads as TGTGCCAGTAGCTACTGGGGGGAATTTTCTTTCTCTGGGGCCAACGTCCTGACTTTC. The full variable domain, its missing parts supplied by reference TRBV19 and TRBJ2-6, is DGGITQSPKYLFRKEGQNVTLSCEQNLNHDAMYWYRQDPGQGLRLIYYSQIVNDFQKGDIAEGYSVSREKKESFPLTVTSAQKNPTAFYLCASSYWGEFSFSGANVLTFGAGSRLTVL.

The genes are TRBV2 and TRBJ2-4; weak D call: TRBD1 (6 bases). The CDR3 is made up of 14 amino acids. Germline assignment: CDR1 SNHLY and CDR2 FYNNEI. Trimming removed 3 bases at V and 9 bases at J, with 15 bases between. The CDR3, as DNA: TGTGCCAGCAGTGAGCCGCGACAGGACTTCATTCAGTACTTC. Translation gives CASSEPRQDFIQYF.

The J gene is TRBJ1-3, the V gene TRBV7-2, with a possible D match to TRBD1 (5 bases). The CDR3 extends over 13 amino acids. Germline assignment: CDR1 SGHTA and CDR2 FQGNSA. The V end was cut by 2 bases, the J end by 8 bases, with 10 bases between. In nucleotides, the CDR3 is TGTGCCAGCAGCTTATCGGGGGTTGACACCATATATTTT. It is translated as CASSLSGVDTIYF.

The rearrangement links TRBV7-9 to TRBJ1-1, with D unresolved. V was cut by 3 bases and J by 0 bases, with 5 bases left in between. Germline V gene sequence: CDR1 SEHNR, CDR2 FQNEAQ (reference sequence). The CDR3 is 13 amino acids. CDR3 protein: CASSFALNTEAFF. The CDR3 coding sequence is TGTGCCAGCAGCTTTGCGTTGAACACTGAAGCTTTCTTT. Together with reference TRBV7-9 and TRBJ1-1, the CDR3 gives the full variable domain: DTGVSQNPRHKITKRGQNVTFRCDPISEHNRLYWYRQTLGQGPEFLTYFQNEAQLEKSRLLSDRFSAERPKGSFSTLEIQRTEQGDSAMYLCASSFALNTEAFFGQGTRLTVV.

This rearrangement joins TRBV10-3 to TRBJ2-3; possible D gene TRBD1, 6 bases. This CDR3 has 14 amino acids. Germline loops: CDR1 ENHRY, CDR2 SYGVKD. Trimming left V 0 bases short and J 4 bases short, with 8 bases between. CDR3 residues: CAISESGGPDTQYF. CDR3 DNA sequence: TGTGCCATCAGTGAGTCAGGGGGACCAGATACGCAGTATTTT.

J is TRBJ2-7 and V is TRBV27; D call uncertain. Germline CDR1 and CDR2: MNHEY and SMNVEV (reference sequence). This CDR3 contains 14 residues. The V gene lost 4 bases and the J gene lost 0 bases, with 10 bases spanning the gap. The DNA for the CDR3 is TGTGCCAGCAGTTCCTCATATAGCTCCTACGAGCAGTACTTC. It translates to CASSSSYSSYEQYF.

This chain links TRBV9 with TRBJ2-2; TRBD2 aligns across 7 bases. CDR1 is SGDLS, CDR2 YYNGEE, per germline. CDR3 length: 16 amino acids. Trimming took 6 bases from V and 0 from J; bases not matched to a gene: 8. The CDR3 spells CASTIHGGTNTGELFF. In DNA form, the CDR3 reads TGTGCCAGCACCATACACGGGGGGACGAACACCGGGGAGCTGTTTTTT.

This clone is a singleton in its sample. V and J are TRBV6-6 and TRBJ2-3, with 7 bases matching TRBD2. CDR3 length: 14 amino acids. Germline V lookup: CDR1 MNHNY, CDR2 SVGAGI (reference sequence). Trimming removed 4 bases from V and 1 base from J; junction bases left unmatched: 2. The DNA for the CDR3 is TGTGCCAGCAGTTTTGCGGGGGGCACAGATACGCAGTATTTT. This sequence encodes CASSFAGGTDTQYF.

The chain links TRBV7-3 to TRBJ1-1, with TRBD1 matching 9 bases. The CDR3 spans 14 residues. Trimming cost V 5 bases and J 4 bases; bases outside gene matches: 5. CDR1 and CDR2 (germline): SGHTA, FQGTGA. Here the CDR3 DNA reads TGTGCCAGCAGCATCACAGGGGGCGGCACTGAAGCTTTCTTT. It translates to CASSITGGGTEAFF.

CDR3 DNA sequence: TGCGCCAGCAGCACGCCGGAGGGCTCCTACGAGCAGTACTTC. The encoded protein is CASSTPEGSYEQYF. The chain has TRBV5-1 and TRBJ2-7; maybe TRBD2 (6 bases). V was pared by 4 bases and J by 0 bases, with 11 bases between. The CDR3 consists of 14 residues. Germline loops: CDR1 SGHRS, CDR2 YFSETQ.

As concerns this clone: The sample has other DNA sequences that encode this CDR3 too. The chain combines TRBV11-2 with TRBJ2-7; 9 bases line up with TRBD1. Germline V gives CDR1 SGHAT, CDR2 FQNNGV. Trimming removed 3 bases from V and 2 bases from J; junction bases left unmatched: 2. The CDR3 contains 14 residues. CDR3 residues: CASSLGQGAYEQYF. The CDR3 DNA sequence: TGTGCCAGCAGCTTGGGACAGGGTGCCTACGAGCAGTACTTC.

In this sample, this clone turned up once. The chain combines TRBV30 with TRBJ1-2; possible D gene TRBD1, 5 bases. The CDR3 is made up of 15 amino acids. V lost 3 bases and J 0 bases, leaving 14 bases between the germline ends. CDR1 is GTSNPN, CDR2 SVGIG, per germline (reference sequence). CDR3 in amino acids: CAWSEQGTSNYGYTF. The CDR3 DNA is TGTGCCTGGAGCGAACAAGGGACTTCTAACTATGGCTACACCTTC.

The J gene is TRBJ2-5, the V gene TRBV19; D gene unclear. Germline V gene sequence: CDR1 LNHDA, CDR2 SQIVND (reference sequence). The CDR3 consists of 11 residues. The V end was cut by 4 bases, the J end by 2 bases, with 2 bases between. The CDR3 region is CASSTQETQYF. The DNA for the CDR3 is TGTGCCAGTAGTACACAAGAGACCCAGTACTTC.

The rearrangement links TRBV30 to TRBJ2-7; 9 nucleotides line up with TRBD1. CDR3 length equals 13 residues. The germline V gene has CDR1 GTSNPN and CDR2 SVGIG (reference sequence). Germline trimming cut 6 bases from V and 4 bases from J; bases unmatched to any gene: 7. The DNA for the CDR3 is TGTGCCTGTCTTGGGACAGGGATATACGAGCAGTACTTC. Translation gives CACLGTGIYEQYF. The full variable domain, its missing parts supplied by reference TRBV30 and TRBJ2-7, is SQTIHQWPATLVQPVGSPLSLECTVEGTSNPNLYWYRQAAGRGLQLLFYSVGIGQISSEVPQNLSASRPQDRQFILSSKKLLLSDSGFYLCACLGTGIYEQYFGPGTRLTVT.

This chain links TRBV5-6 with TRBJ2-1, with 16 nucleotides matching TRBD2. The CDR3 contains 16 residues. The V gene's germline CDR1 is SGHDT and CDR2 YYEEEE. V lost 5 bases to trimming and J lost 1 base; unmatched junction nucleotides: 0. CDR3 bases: TGTGCCAGCAGGGGACTAGCGGGAGGGTCCTACAATGAGCAGTTCTTC. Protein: CASRGLAGGSYNEQFF.

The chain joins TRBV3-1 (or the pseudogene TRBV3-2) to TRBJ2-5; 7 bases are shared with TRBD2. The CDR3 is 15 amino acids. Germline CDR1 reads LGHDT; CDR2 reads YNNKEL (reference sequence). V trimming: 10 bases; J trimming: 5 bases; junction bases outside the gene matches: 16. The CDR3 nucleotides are TGTGCCACCAGGCGTAAGAGGGAGGGCTGGGAGACCCAGTACTTC. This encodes CATRRKREGWETQYF.

CDR3 sequence reads: CASSHSGANTEAFF. Here the CDR3 DNA reads TGTGCCAGCAGCCATAGCGGAGCGAACACTGAAGCTTTCTTT. This chain joins TRBV3-1 (or the pseudogene TRBV3-2) and TRBJ1-1; D remains unclear. V gave up 3 bases and J gave up 1 base, with 9 bases separating them. The CDR3 length is 14 residues. The germline V gene has CDR1 LGHDT and CDR2 YNNKEL (reference sequence).

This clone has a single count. Here the CDR3 DNA reads TGTGCCAGCAGCTTAGCCGGGGGACGGCGTGGCACTGAAGCTTTCTTT. As protein: CASSLAGGRRGTEAFF. The gene calls are TRBV13 and TRBJ1-1; tentatively, D is TRBD1 (5 bases). CDR3 size: 16 residues. CDR1 is PRHDT and CDR2 is FYEKMQ in the germline V gene (reference sequence). Trimming pared 1 base from V and 4 bases from J, leaving 16 bases between.

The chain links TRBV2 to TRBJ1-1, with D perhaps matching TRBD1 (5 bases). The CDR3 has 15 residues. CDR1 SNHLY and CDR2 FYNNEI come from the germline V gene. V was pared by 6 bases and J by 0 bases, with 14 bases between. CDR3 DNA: TGTGCCAGCAGGCATCAGGGTAGAGTGAACACTGAAGCTTTCTTT. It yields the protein CASRHQGRVNTEAFF. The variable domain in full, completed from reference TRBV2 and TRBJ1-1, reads EPEVTQTPSHQVTQMGQEVILRCVPISNHLYFYWYRQILGQKVEFLVSFYNNEISEKSEIFDDQFSVERPDGSNFTLKIRSTKLEDSAMYFCASRHQGRVNTEAFFGQGTRLTVV.

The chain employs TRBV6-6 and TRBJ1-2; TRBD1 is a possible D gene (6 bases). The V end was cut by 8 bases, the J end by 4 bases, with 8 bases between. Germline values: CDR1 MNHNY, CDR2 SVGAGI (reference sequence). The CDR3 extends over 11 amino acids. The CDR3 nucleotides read TGTGCCAGCGGACAGCTCTATGGCTACACCTTC. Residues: CASGQLYGYTF.

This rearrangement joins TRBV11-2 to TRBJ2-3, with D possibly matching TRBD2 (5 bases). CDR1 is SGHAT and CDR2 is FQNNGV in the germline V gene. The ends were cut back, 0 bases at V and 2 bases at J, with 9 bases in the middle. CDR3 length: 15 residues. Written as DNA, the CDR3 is TGTGCCAGCAGCTTAGAACTAGGGCCCACAGATACGCAGTATTTT. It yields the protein CASSLELGPTDTQYF.